The following is a T cell receptor (beta chain) sequence with its context. This clone has only one observation. Its antigen is not yet known. No base-level quality is on record; no much larger clone is a single base apart. This sample is part of a study of blood T cell repertoires in COVID-19 (dated by TCRdb to about 2020). In the study overall: Samples from collaborators originated in the United States, Italy and Spain and spanned both the acute and convalescent phases of COVID-19. Sample metadata almost always included a de-identified subject ID, COVID-19 status, age in years and sex. Samples were obtained from the ongoing ImmuneRACE study (first 160 participants) and from over 1,000 subjects provided by 6 global collaborators. The repertoires were released in a freely available public database meant as a resource for research on the immune response to SARS-CoV-2. Subjects who had been exposed to COVID-19, were actively infected with it, or had recovered from it provided the deeply sampled blood TCRbeta repertoires that made up the dataset. Where HLA class I and class II types were available, the types were taken from metadata supplied by the sample provider, not from assay-based typing. The prospective study material was composed of cDNA or gDNA derived from T cells, B-cell-depleted T cells, or PBMCs. The study at large found these results: How much clinical and demographic metadata was included differed by source and by participant, and the metadata was provided uncurated.

Collaborating institutions collected whole blood in K2EDTA tubes following their own protocols. Collaborator samples were shipped for TCRbeta analysis as frozen whole blood, isolated PBMCs, or DNA extracted from either sample type. TCRbeta CDR3 regions were amplified from genomic DNA using the immunoSEQ Assay, a bias-controlled multiplex PCR. On the study's bioinformatics: Within the assay, amplification of reference gene primers was used to estimate how many nucleated cells each sample contained. Sequence reads were collapsed and filtered to measure the absolute abundance of every unique TCRbeta CDR3 rearrangement. Productive Simpson clonality was computed per sample as the square root of Simpson's diversity index over productive rearrangements. Drawn from immuneACCESS, this table holds only the in-frame rearrangements with V and J called that TCRdb kept. Clones are partly lost; checked studies trace under half to an unresolved V gene and leave the rest unexplained. Clone size and the V and J calls come from that table; the DNA yielded D and trimming. Counted in this sample were 99,000 or so clones; under 90% of them appeared once. The ten largest clonotypes hold roughly 37% of the sample.

Sample: peripheral blood. The sequence was collected from a man older than 75 with acute or convalescent COVID-19.

CDR3 loop: CASSSYDRGHREKLFF. In nucleotide form, the sequence is TGTGCCAGCAGTTCCTACGACAGGGGGCACCGTGAAAAACTGTTTTTT. The chain is assembled from TRBV27 and TRBJ1-4; 10 central nucleotides agree with TRBD1. V lost 4 bases and J lost 7 bases, and the count of bases not matched to a germline gene is 9. The CDR3 has 16 amino acids, counting the end cysteine and phenylalanine. Only the CDR3 DNA is retained, 48 bases long and in frame from the first base. CDR1 and CDR2 are read off the germline V gene (reference sequence) as MNHEY and SMNVEV.